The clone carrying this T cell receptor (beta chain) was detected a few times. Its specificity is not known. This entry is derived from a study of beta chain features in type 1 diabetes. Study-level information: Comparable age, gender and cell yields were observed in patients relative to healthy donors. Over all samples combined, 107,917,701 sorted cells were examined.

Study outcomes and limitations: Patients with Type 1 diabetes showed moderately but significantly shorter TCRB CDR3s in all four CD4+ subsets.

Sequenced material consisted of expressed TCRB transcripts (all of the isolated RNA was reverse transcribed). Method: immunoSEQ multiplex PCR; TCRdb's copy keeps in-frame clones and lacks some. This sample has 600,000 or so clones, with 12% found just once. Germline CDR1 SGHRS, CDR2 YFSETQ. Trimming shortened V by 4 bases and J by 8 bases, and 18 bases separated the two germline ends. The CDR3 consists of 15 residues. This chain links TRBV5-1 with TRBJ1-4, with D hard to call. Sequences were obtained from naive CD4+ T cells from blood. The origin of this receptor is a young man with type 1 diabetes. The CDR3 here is CASSVSMVLQEKLFF. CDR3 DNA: TGCGCCAGCAGCGTTTCGATGGTACTCCAGGAAAAACTGTTTTTT.